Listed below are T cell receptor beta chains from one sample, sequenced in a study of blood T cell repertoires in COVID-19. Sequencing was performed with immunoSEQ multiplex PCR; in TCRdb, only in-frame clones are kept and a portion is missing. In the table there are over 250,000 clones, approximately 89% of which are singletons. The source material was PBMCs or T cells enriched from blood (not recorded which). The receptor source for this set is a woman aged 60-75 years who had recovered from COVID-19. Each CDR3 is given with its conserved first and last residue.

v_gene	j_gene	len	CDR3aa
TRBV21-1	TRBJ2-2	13	CAREKTGPGELFF
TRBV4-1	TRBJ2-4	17	CASSAGPAGGGKNIQYF
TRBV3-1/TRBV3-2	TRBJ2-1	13	CASSRGLRNEQFF
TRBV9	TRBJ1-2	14	CASSVDSGNYGYTF
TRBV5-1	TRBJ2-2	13	CASSLAGTGELFF
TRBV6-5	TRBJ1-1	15	CASSTFVGGAGVAFF
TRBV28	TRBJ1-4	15	CASSSQQGLTEKLFF
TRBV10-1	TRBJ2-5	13	CASSGTIQETQYF
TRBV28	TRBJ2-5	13	CASSWDRGQTQYF
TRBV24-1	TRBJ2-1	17	CATSDFRPGTSSNEQFF
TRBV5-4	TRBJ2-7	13	CASSLSPEGEQYF
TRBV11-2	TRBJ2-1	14	CACLGGEVWNEQFF